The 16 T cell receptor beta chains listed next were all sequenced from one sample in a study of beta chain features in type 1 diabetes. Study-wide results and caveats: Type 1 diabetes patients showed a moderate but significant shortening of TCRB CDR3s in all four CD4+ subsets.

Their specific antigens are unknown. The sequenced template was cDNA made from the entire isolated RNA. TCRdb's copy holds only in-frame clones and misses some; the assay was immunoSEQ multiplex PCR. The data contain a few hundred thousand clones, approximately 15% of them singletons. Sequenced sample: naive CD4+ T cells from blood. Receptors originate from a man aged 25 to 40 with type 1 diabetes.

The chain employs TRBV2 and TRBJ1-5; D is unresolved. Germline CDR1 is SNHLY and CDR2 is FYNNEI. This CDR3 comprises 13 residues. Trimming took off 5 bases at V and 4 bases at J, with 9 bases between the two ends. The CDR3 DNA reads TGTGCCAGCAGTATAACAGTGAATCAGCCCCAGCATTTT. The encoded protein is CASSITVNQPQHF.

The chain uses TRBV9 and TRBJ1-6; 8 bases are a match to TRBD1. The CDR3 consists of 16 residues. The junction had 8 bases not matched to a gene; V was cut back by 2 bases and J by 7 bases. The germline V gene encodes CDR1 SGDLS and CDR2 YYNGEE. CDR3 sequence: CASSVNGQGWNSPLHF. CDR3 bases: TGTGCCAGCAGCGTGAACGGACAGGGTTGGAATTCACCCCTCCACTTT.

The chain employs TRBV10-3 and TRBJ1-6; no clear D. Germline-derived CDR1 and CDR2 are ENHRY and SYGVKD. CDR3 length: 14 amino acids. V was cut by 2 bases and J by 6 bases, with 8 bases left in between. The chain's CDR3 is CAISEGSVNSPLHF. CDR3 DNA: TGTGCCATCAGTGAGGGGAGCGTTAATTCACCCCTCCACTTT.

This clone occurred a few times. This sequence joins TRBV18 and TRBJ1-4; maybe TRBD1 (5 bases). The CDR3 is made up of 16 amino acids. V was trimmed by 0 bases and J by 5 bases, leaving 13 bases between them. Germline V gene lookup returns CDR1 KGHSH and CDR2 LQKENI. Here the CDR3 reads CASSPPFRGANEKLFF. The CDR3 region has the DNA TGTGCCAGCTCACCACCTTTTAGGGGCGCAAATGAAAAACTGTTTTTT.

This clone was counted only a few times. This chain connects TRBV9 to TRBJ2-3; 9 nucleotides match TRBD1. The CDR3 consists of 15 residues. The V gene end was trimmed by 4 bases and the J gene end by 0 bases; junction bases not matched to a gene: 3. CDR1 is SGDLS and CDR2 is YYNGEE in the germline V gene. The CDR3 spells CASSPGQGSTDTQYF. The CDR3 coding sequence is TGTGCCAGCAGCCCAGGACAGGGGAGCACAGATACGCAGTATTTT.

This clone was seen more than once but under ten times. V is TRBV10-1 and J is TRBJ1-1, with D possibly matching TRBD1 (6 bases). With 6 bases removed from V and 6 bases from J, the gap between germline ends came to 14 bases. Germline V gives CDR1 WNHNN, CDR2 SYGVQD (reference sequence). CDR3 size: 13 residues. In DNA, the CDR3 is TGCGCCAGCAGGGACGACAGGTTGGCTGAAGCTTTCTTT. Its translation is CASRDDRLAEAFF.

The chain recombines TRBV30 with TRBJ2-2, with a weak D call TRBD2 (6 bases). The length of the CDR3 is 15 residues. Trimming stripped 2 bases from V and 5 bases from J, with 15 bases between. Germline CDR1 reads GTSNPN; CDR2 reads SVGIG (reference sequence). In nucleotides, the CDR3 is TGTGCCTGGAGTCCTTGGCTAGGAGGGACCGGGGAGCTGTTTTTT. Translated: CAWSPWLGGTGELFF. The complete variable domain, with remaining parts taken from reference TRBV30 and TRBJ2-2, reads SQTIHQWPATLVQPVGSPLSLECTVEGTSNPNLYWYRQAAGRGLQLLFYSVGIGQISSEVPQNLSASRPQDRQFILSSKKLLLSDSGFYLCAWSPWLGGTGELFFGEGSRLTVL.

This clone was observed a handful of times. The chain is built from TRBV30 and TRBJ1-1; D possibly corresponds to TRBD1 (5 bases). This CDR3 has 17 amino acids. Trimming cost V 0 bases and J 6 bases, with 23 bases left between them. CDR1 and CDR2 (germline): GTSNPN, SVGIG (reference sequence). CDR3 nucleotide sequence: TGTGCCTGGAGTGTTAAGTTTTGGGAAGGGGCTGACGCTGAAGCTTTCTTT. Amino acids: CAWSVKFWEGADAEAFF.

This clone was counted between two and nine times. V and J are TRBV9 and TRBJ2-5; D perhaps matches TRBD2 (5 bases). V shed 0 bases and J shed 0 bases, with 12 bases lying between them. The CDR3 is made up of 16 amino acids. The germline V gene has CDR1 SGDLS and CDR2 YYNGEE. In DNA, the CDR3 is TGTGCCAGCAGCGTAGATGAGGGCCGCGACCAAGAGACCCAGTACTTC. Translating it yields CASSVDEGRDQETQYF.

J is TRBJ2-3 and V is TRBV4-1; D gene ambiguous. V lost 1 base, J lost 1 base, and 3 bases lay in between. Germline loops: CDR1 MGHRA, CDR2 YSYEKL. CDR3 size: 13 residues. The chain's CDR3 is CASSQAGTDTQYF. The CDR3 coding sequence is TGCGCCAGCAGCCAAGCGGGCACAGATACGCAGTATTTT.

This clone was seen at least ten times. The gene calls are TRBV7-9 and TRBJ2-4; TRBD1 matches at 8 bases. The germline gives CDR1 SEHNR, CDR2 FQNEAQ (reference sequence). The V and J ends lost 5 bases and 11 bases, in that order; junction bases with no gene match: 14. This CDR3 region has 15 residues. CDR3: CASSPGTGAALLQYF. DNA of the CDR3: TGTGCCAGCAGCCCTGGGACAGGCGCGGCATTGCTTCAGTACTTC.

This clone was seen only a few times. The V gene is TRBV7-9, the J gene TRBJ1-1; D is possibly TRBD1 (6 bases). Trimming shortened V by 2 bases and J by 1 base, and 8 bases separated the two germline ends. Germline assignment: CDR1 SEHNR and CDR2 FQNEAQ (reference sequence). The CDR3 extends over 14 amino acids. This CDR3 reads CASSLQQGNTEAFF. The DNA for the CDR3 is TGTGCCAGCAGCTTACAACAGGGGAACACTGAAGCTTTCTTT.

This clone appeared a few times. CDR3 sequence reads: CASSSRTGSYEQYF. CDR3 sequence (DNA): TGTGCCAGCAGCAGTAGGACGGGGTCCTACGAGCAGTACTTC. The V call is TRBV14, the J call TRBJ2-7, with D perhaps TRBD2 (5 bases). Looked up from germline, CDR1 is SGHDN and CDR2 is FVKESK. The V end was cut by 5 bases, the J end by 1 base, with 12 bases between. CDR3 length: 14 residues.

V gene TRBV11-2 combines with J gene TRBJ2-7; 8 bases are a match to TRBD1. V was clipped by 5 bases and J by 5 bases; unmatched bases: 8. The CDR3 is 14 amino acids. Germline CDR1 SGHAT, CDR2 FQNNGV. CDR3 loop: CASSPGTGRNEQYF. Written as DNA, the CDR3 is TGTGCCAGCAGCCCGGGGACAGGTCGTAACGAGCAGTACTTC.

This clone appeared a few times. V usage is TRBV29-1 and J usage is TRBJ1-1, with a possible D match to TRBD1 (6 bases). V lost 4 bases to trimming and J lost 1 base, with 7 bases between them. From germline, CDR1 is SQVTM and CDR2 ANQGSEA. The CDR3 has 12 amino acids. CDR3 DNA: TGCAGCGTTGTACAGGGGAACACTGAAGCTTTCTTT. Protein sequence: CSVVQGNTEAFF.

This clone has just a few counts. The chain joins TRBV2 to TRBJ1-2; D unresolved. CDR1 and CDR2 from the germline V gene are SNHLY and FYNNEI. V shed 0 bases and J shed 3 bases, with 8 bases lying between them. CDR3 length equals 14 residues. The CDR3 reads CASSEAAFDYGYTF. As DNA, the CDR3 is TGTGCCAGCAGTGAAGCGGCCTTCGACTATGGCTACACCTTC.